The rows below give T cell receptor beta chains drawn from one sample of a study of cytomegalovirus exposure and HLA in healthy donors. Produced via immunoSEQ multiplex PCR; TCRdb's table is partial and in-frame only. The data contain 50,000 or so clones, roughly four fifths of them seen just once; the ten biggest clones take up about 2.5%. The specimen was PBMCs. These receptors were collected from a boy younger than 18 in good health and CMV-seropositive. Each CDR3 is given with its conserved first and last residue. Each record gives: J gene, clone size, D gene, V gene, CDR3 protein, CDR3 DNA. The D gene is left open where the match is weak. Expanded clones get a size class; other rows say once, few or many, or leave the size out.

>TRBJ1-5|.|.|TRBV7-3
CASSLTRQDNQPQHF
TGTGCCAGCAGCTTAACCCGACAGGACAATCAGCCCCAGCATTTT
>TRBJ2-7|few|.|TRBV6-5
CASSYSAGDPLYEQYF
TGTGCCAGCAGTTACTCGGCAGGGGACCCGTTATACGAGCAGTACTTC
>TRBJ1-4|.|.|TRBV2
CASSDGRANEKLFF
TGTGCCAGCAGTGATGGGAGGGCTAATGAAAAACTGTTTTTT
>TRBJ1-5|.|.|TRBV19
CASGTSPHQPQHF
TGTGCCAGTGGGACATCGCCTCATCAGCCCCAGCATTTT
>TRBJ1-1|.|.|TRBV6-1
CASGNGGAGNTEAFF
TGTGCCAGTGGGAATGGGGGCGCCGGGAACACTGAAGCTTTCTTT
>TRBJ2-5|once|TRBD2|TRBV7-7
CASSLEIAGTQETQYF
TGTGCTAGCAGCTTAGAGATAGCGGGGACCCAAGAGACCCAGTACTTC
>TRBJ2-3|.|.|TRBV11-1
CASSPSDTQYF
TGTGCCAGCAGCCCCTCGGATACGCAGTATTTT
>TRBJ2-1|.|.|TRBV7-6
CASTSGEGKQFF
TGTGCCAGCACTTCCGGTGAGGGAAAGCAGTTCTTC
>TRBJ1-5|.|.|TRBV13
CASSLGELGGNQPQHF
TGTGCCAGCAGCTTAGGGGAATTAGGGGGAAATCAGCCCCAGCATTTT
>TRBJ2-3|.|.|TRBV6-4
CASSAGRSTDTQYF
TGTGCCAGCAGTGCAGGGAGGAGCACAGATACGCAGTATTTT
>TRBJ2-4|.|TRBD1|TRBV6-1
CATLTGPLNIQYF
TGTGCCACCCTGACAGGGCCCTTAAACATTCAGTACTTC
>TRBJ1-1|.|TRBD1|TRBV5-1
CASSFGTGWDVRDTEAFF
TGCGCCAGCAGCTTTGGGACAGGATGGGATGTACGGGACACTGAAGCTTTCTTT
>TRBJ2-1|.|TRBD2|TRBV5-5
CASSLVVSTSGVNEQFF
TGTGCCAGCAGCTTGGTTGTATCGACTAGCGGGGTAAATGAGCAGTTCTTC
>TRBJ1-1|.|.|TRBV2
CASSDVSVTEAFF
TGTGCCAGCAGTGACGTCTCAGTAACTGAAGCTTTCTTT
>TRBJ1-5|.|TRBD1|TRBV9
CASSLRTGDSNQPQHF
TGTGCCAGCAGCCTCCGGACAGGCGACAGCAATCAGCCCCAGCATTTT
>TRBJ2-7|.|.|TRBV2
CASKGGLHSYEQYF
TGTGCCAGCAAGGGGGGGCTACACTCCTACGAGCAGTACTTC
>TRBJ1-1|.|.|TRBV10-1
CASTPGDMNTEAFF
TGCGCCAGCACTCCAGGGGACATGAACACTGAAGCTTTCTTT
>TRBJ2-4|.|TRBD2|TRBV9
CASSAYSGGHKNIQYF
TGTGCCAGCAGCGCATATAGCGGGGGCCACAAAAACATTCAGTACTTC
>TRBJ2-1|.|.|TRBV7-8
CASSPRPRDEQFF
TGTGCCAGCAGCCCGCGTCCACGGGATGAGCAGTTCTTC
>TRBJ1-1|.|.|TRBV10-3
CAISEERDSPEAFF
TGTGCCATCAGTGAGGAGAGGGATAGCCCTGAAGCTTTCTTT
>TRBJ2-1|.|.|TRBV27
CASSKPEGGGSYNEQFF
TGTGCCAGCAGTAAACCGGAGGGGGGGGGCTCCTACAATGAGCAGTTCTTC
>TRBJ1-2|.|TRBD1|TRBV7-3
CASSLEGGQGAFGYTF
TGTGCCAGCAGCTTAGAGGGGGGACAGGGGGCTTTTGGCTACACCTTC
>TRBJ2-7|.|TRBD2|TRBV18
CASSRGGVHEQYF
TGTGCCAGCTCCCGTGGGGGGGTCCACGAGCAGTACTTC
>TRBJ2-2|few|.|TRBV5-4
CASSWKDRNTGELFF
TGTGCCAGCAGCTGGAAGGACAGAAACACCGGGGAGCTGTTTTTT
>TRBJ2-5|.|.|TRBV5-8
CASSLEGKETQYF
TGTGCCAGCAGCTTGGAGGGGAAAGAGACCCAGTACTTC
>TRBJ2-1|.|TRBD2|TRBV7-8
CASSWSGGSYNEQFF
TGTGCCAGCAGCTGGAGCGGGGGCTCCTACAATGAGCAGTTCTTC
>TRBJ1-1|.|TRBD1|TRBV19
CASSIGQGAWTEAFF
TGTGCCAGTAGTATAGGTCAGGGGGCTTGGACTGAAGCTTTCTTT
>TRBJ1-1|.|.|TRBV6-6
CASRGGQLEAFF
TGTGCCAGCAGGGGGGGGCAGCTTGAAGCTTTCTTT
>TRBJ1-2|.|.|TRBV15
CATSSFRGIPDYGYTF
TGTGCCACCAGCAGTTTTAGGGGAATCCCCGACTATGGCTACACCTTC
>TRBJ1-5|.|.|TRBV7-2
CASSLGGPTNQPQHF
TGTGCCAGCAGCTTAGGAGGTCCGACCAATCAGCCCCAGCATTTT
>TRBJ1-3|.|.|TRBV12-5
CASGFGTLSGNTIYF
TGTGCTAGTGGTTTTGGGACACTTTCTGGAAACACCATATATTTT
>TRBJ1-2|once|.|TRBV20-1
CSSGLGGYTF
TGCAGTTCTGGACTGGGGGGGTACACCTTC
>TRBJ1-1|.|.|TRBV5-1
CASSSATDGEAFF
TGCGCCAGCAGCTCGGCGACTGACGGGGAAGCTTTCTTT
>TRBJ2-3|once|TRBD1|TRBV6-1
CASMHGQGRADTQYF
TGTGCCAGCATGCATGGACAGGGGCGGGCAGATACGCAGTATTTT
>TRBJ2-1|.|.|TRBV6-6
CASSDNRNEQFF
TGTGCCAGCAGCGATAACAGAAATGAGCAGTTCTTC
>TRBJ1-1|once|TRBD1|TRBV7-2
CASSQGDEAFF
TGTGCCAGCAGTCAGGGGGATGAAGCTTTCTTT
>TRBJ1-1|.|TRBD1|TRBV29-1
CSVDRGNTEAFF
TGCAGCGTGGACAGGGGGAACACTGAAGCTTTCTTT
>TRBJ1-1|.|TRBD1|TRBV6-1
CASSTGATEAFF
TGTGCCAGCAGTACAGGGGCAACTGAAGCTTTCTTT
>TRBJ1-1|.|TRBD1|TRBV7-8
CASSGLGGQGNTEAFF
TGTGCCAGCAGCGGCCTCGGGGGACAGGGGAACACTGAAGCTTTCTTT
>TRBJ2-7|.|TRBD2|TRBV6-5
CASRGSRGGTYEQYF
TGTGCCAGCCGCGGGTCGCGGGGGGGGACCTACGAGCAGTACTTC
>TRBJ2-7|.|.|TRBV4-1
CASSQDYASEQYF
TGCGCCAGCAGCCAAGATTATGCGAGTGAGCAGTACTTC
>TRBJ1-1|few|.|TRBV5-1
CASSLVGGEVTEAFF
TGCGCCAGCAGCTTGGTGGGGGGGGAAGTTACTGAAGCTTTCTTT
>TRBJ2-1|once|TRBD2|TRBV9
CASSPSGGAYNEQFF
TGTGCCAGCAGCCCGAGCGGGGGAGCCTACAATGAGCAGTTCTTC
>TRBJ2-1|.|.|TRBV7-9
CASSSLSNTYNEQFF
TGTGCCAGCAGCTCCCTCTCCAACACCTACAATGAGCAGTTCTTC
>TRBJ2-7|.|.|TRBV7-9
CASSLKGKSYEQYF
TGTGCCAGCAGCTTAAAGGGGAAGTCCTACGAGCAGTACTTC
>TRBJ2-1|.|.|TRBV10-3
CAISESGRSAEQFF
TGTGCCATCAGTGAGTCGGGGAGGAGCGCTGAGCAGTTCTTC
>TRBJ2-7|.|.|TRBV7-3
CASSAQGGSYEQYF
TGTGCCAGCAGCGCCCAGGGGGGATCCTACGAGCAGTACTTC
>TRBJ1-1|.|.|TRBV19
CASRRDIAEAFF
TGTGCCAGTAGACGGGACATCGCTGAAGCTTTCTTT
>TRBJ2-1|.|.|TRBV4-2
CASSQGGGDEQFF
TGTGCCAGCAGCCAAGGAGGGGGGGATGAGCAGTTCTTC
>TRBJ2-7|.|.|TRBV5-6
CASSGRQERPYEQYF
TGTGCCAGCAGCGGACGACAGGAGAGGCCCTACGAGCAGTACTTC
>TRBJ2-3|.|.|TRBV6-1
CASSVVPRSDTQYF
TGTGCCAGCAGTGTGGTCCCCCGTAGTGATACGCAGTATTTT
>TRBJ2-7|.|.|TRBV4-1
CASSHSGLLNEQYF
TGCGCCAGCAGCCACTCGGGGTTGCTCAACGAGCAGTACTTC
>TRBJ1-2|.|.|TRBV9
CASSVGGREDYGYTF
TGTGCCAGCAGCGTGGGGGGGAGGGAAGACTATGGCTACACCTTC
>TRBJ2-3|few|.|TRBV5-1
CASRYLDQGQGYTQYF
TGCGCCAGCAGGTACCTAGATCAAGGTCAAGGATATACGCAGTATTTT
>TRBJ2-7|few|TRBD2|TRBV2
CASFTSGESGDEQYF
TGTGCCAGCTTTACTAGCGGGGAGTCCGGGGACGAGCAGTACTTC